The present entry profiles one TCR beta chain with its context. Its antigen remains undetermined. There are no base qualities to consult, and no much larger clone falls within one base. This sample stems from a study of Siglec-9 on CD8 T cells in melanoma (dated by TCRdb to about 2019). Background on the whole study: The study examined the expression of Siglec-9 on CD8+ T cells and how Siglec-9 regulates T cells within the melanoma tumor microenvironment.

Paper-wide results and their limitations: According to the reported findings, Siglec-9 marked and regulated a subset of effector memory CD8+ T cells that seemed to build up inside melanoma tumors.

Library method: the immunoSEQ multiplex PCR assay. The immuneACCESS repertoire file appears here via TCRdb, limited to in-frame rearrangements. These files lack a portion of the clones; in checked studies, under half of the deficit traces to unresolved V genes, and the cause of the others is not known. The sample profile shows almost 30,000 clones; roughly 80% of them were found once. Less than 7% of the sample lies in the top ten. Reading from cysteine to phenylalanine, the CDR3 counts 12 amino acids. The DNA shown is the 36-base CDR3, in frame from base 1. From a lookup of the germline V gene (reference sequence), CDR1 and CDR2 are GTSNPN and SVGIG. V and J lose 1 base and 9 bases, and a span of 12 bases separates them.

The sample taken for sequencing was Siglec-9- CD8+ T cells sorted from blood. The sample's cell subset or site label, in plain terms: CD8 T cells lacking Siglec-9. The V and J segments used are TRBV30 and TRBJ2-5; no D gene can be assigned with confidence. The TCR originated in a human donor in good health. At the DNA level, the sequence is TGTGCCTGGAGTGCCGACTCTAGGGCCCAGTACTTC. Translated, it reads CAWSADSRAQYF.